What follows is one T cell receptor (beta chain) and its context. The antigen is unknown. This PCR relied on a set of 60 Vbeta primers and 13 Jbeta primers. Here immunoSEQ multiplex PCR was the method, and the copy in TCRdb shows in-frame clones only, minus some. Seen here are a few hundred thousand clones, about nine tenths observed once, and the top ten hold about 1.7%. The sample is drawn from a study of cytomegalovirus exposure and HLA in healthy donors. Study results and limitations: Clonal expansion was found to be greater in HLA-associated TCR beta chains than in equally common others in a later analysis.

This CDR3 is 14 amino acids long. CDR1 MNHEY and CDR2 SMNVEV come from the germline V gene (reference sequence). V was clipped by 7 bases and J by 6 bases; unmatched bases: 8. The specimen sequenced was PBMCs. This receptor was obtained from a girl aged 2 to 10 in good health and CMV-seronegative. V gene TRBV27 combines with J gene TRBJ2-7; 11 bases are shared with TRBD2. CDR3 sequence (DNA): TGTGCCAGCACTGAGACTAGCGGGACGTCCGAGCAGTACTTC. Amino acids: CASTETSGTSEQYF.